These T cell receptor beta chains were read from a single sample in a study of control samples from healthy donors and cancer patients. Assay used: immunoSEQ multiplex PCR; TCRdb lists only in-frame clones, some missing. The sample shows about 94,000 clones, about nine tenths of them seen only once. The sequenced material came from blood. The receptors stem from a woman aged 18-35 years in good health. Both conserved end residues are part of each CDR3. D genes are given only for firm matches. The listing skips clone size in some rows; elsewhere it reads once, few, many or a size class.

d_call j_call v_call clone_size cdr3_aa cdr3_nt
. TRBJ1-4 TRBV7-9 . CASSAPIGANEKLFF TGTGCCAGCAGCGCCCCCATTGGAGCTAATGAAAAACTGTTTTTT
. TRBJ1-6 TRBV5-4 . CASSLWAGGSPLHF TGTGCCAGCAGCTTGTGGGCTGGTGGGTCACCCCTCCACTTT
. TRBJ2-2 TRBV11-2 . CASSIRGTGELFF TGTGCCAGCAGCATAAGGGGGACCGGGGAGCTGTTTTTT
TRBD1 TRBJ1-2 TRBV6-5 . CASSSGGQGNGYTF TGTGCCAGCAGTTCGGGGGGACAGGGGAATGGCTACACCTTC
TRBD1 TRBJ2-7 TRBV5-5 . CATEFGQGLSLEQYF TGTGCCACCGAGTTTGGACAGGGTCTCTCTTTGGAGCAGTACTTC
. TRBJ1-2 TRBV14 . CASSQGRNYGYTF TGTGCCAGCAGCCAAGGCAGAAACTATGGCTACACCTTC
TRBD1 TRBJ2-7 TRBV5-8 few CASSSEVYRGHEQYF TGTGCCAGCAGCTCGGAGGTGTACAGGGGCCACGAGCAGTACTTC
TRBD1 TRBJ2-7 TRBV29-1 . CSVEGVGTGPYEQYF TGCAGCGTTGAAGGAGTCGGGACAGGGCCCTACGAGCAGTACTTC
. TRBJ2-7 TRBV12-2 . CASRLPTLRQALHEQYF TGTGCAAGTCGCTTACCGACCCTTCGACAGGCCCTCCACGAGCAGTACTTC
TRBD2 TRBJ2-3 TRBV2 . CASSVTSGTTDTQYF TGTGCCAGCAGTGTCACTAGCGGGACCACAGATACGCAGTATTTT
. TRBJ2-3 TRBV7-8 . CASSWTGDTDTQYF TGTGCCAGCTCCTGGACGGGAGACACAGATACGCAGTATTTT
TRBD2 TRBJ2-1 TRBV11-2 . CASSSLAGASSEQFF TGTGCCAGCAGCTCGCTAGCGGGGGCTTCTAGTGAGCAGTTCTTC
TRBD1 TRBJ2-3 TRBV28 . CASSSPGTGGFRDTQYF TGTGCCAGCAGCTCTCCCGGGACAGGGGGCTTCAGAGATACGCAGTATTTT
. TRBJ1-2 TRBV12-3/TRBV12-4 . CASSLNSGRGYTF TGTGCCAGCAGTCTCAATTCGGGCCGCGGCTACACCTTC
TRBD1 TRBJ1-1 TRBV11-2 once CASSSVPGGGTEAFF TGTGCCAGCAGCTCAGTCCCAGGGGGAGGCACTGAAGCTTTCTTT
. TRBJ2-5 TRBV7-9 . CASSLTIGRGQETQYF TGTGCCAGCAGCTTGACCATCGGAAGGGGCCAAGAGACCCAGTACTTC
TRBD1 TRBJ2-7 TRBV6-1 . CASSDTGDYEQYF TGTGCCAGCAGTGATACAGGGGATTACGAGCAGTACTTC
TRBD1 TRBJ2-7 TRBV10-1 . CASSEMGQVYEQYF TGCGCCAGCAGTGAGATGGGACAGGTATACGAGCAGTACTTC
. TRBJ1-1 TRBV6-4 . CASSLTGTNTEAFF TGTGCCAGCTCCTTGACGGGAACGAACACTGAAGCTTTCTTT
TRBD2 TRBJ2-5 TRBV6-5 once CATTRGESKETQYF TGTGCCACCACCCGGGGGGAATCAAAAGAGACCCAGTACTTC
TRBD2 TRBJ2-2 TRBV10-3 . CAISESSGGLPGELFF TGTGCCATCAGTGAGTCTAGCGGGGGGCTCCCCGGGGAGCTGTTTTTT
. TRBJ1-1 TRBV5-6 . CASVVGQNTEAFF TGTGCCAGCGTGGTGGGACAGAACACTGAAGCTTTCTTT